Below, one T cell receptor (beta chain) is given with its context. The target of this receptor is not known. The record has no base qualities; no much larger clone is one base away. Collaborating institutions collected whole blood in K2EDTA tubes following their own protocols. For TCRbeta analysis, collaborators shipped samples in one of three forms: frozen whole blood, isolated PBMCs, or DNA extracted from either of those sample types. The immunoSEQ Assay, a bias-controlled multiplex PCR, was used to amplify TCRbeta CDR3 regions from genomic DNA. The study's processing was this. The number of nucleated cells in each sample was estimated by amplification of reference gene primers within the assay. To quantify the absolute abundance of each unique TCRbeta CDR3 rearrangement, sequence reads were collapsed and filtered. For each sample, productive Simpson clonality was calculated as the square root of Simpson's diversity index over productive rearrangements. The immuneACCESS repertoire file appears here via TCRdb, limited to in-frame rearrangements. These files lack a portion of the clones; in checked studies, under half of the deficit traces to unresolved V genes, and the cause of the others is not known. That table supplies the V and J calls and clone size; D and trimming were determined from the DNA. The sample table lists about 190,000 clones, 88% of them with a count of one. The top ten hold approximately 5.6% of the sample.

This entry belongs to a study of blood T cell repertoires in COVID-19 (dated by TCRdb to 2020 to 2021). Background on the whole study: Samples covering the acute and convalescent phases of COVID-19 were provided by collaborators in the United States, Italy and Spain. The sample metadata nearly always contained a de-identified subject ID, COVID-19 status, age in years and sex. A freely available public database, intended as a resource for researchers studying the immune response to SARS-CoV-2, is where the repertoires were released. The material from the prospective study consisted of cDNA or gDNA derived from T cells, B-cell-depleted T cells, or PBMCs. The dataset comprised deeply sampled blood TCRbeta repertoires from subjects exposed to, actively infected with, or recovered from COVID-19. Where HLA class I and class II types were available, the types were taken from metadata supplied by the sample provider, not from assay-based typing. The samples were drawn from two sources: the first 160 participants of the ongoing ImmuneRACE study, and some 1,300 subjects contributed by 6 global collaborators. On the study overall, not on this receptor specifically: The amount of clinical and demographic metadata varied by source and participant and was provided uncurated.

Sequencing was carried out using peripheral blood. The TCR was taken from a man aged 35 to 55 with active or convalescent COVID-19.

The bases are TGTGCCAGCACCATCATCGGCAGGGACTATGGCTACACCTTC. It translates as CASTIIGRDYGYTF. Recombination linked TRBV28 to TRBJ1-2; a tentative D match to TRBD1 spans 5 bases. For CDR1 and CDR2, the germline V gene lists MDHEN and SYDVKM. V is shortened by 7 bases, J by 3 bases, and the region joining them spans 15 bases. The CDR3, cysteine through phenylalanine, is 14 amino acids long. The read is trimmed to its CDR3 DNA, 42 bases read in frame from base 1.